This entry lists 31 T cell receptor beta chains sequenced from one sample in a study of OX40 agonist ivuxolimab in advanced cancers. TCRdb's table, derived via immunoSEQ multiplex PCR, lists solely in-frame clones and lacks some. This sample has about 67,000 clones, with about four fifths found just once. This specimen consisted of CD4+ or CD8+ T cells sorted from blood, obtained in a trial of the OX40 agonist ivuxolimab. Every receptor here comes from an adult with an advanced solid tumor such as melanoma, head and neck, liver or kidney cancer.

The chain has TRBV10-3 and TRBJ2-1; no clear D. Germline-derived CDR1 and CDR2 are ENHRY and SYGVKD. V lost 2 bases and J lost 8, with 10 bases in between. The CDR3 loop spans 13 amino acids. In DNA, the CDR3 is TGTGCCATCAGTGAGATCTCCCGGGATGAGCAGTTCTTC. This gives the protein CAISEISRDEQFF.

V and J are TRBV18 and TRBJ2-6; 13 nucleotides match TRBD2. Germline lookup yields CDR1 KGHSH and CDR2 LQKENI. The CDR3 consists of 20 residues. The junction had 8 bases not matched to a gene; V was cut back by 3 bases and J by 0 bases. The CDR3 protein is CASSPPGLAGSYSGANVLTF. CDR3 nucleotide sequence: TGTGCCAGCTCACCGCCGGGACTAGCGGGGAGTTACTCTGGGGCCAACGTCCTGACTTTC.

Regarding this clone: The same CDR3 can be traced to other DNA sequences in this sample. The gene calls are TRBV18 and TRBJ2-5; D is unresolved. V was cut by 2 bases and J by 5 bases, with 6 bases left in between. Germline lookup yields CDR1 KGHSH and CDR2 LQKENI. CDR3 size: 12 residues. CDR3 protein: CASSPSGETQYF. In DNA form, the CDR3 reads TGTGCCAGCTCACCATCCGGGGAGACCCAGTACTTC.

This chain connects TRBV27 to TRBJ2-1; no clear D. Germline V CDR1 and CDR2: MNHEY, SMNVEV (reference sequence). V lost 5 bases, J lost 0 bases, and 5 bases lay in between. The CDR3 is 13 residues long. CDR3 in amino acids: CASSIRSYNEQFF. The CDR3 nucleotides are TGTGCCAGCAGTATCCGCTCCTACAATGAGCAGTTCTTC.

A few counts support this clone. The J gene is TRBJ1-4, the V gene TRBV28; perhaps TRBD1 as D (6 bases). The CDR3 has 18 residues. The germline CDR1 and CDR2 sequences are MDHEN and SYDVKM. The V gene lost 2 bases and the J gene lost 8 bases, with 24 bases spanning the gap. The CDR3 coding sequence is TGTGCCAGCAGTTTAGGGAGAAACAGGGAGTCGAGGCGCGAAAAACTGTTTTTT. This codes for CASSLGRNRESRREKLFF.

The genes are TRBV7-9 and TRBJ2-7; D could derive from TRBD1 or TRBD2 (5 bases each). CDR3 length equals 14 residues. V was pared by 5 bases and J by 2 bases, with 13 bases between. Germline V lookup: CDR1 SEHNR, CDR2 FQNEAQ (reference sequence). The CDR3, as DNA: TGTGCCAGCAGCAAAGGGACGGTTACCTACGAGCAGTACTTC. Its translation: CASSKGTVTYEQYF.

This clone was counted only a few times. The gene calls are TRBV18 and TRBJ2-2; unclear D gene. CDR1 is KGHSH, CDR2 LQKENI, per germline. V lost 2 bases to trimming and J lost 4 bases, with 11 bases between them. The CDR3 length is 15 residues. CDR3 residues: CASSPEDDSTGELFF. For the CDR3, the DNA is TGTGCCAGCTCACCAGAGGACGATTCCACCGGGGAGCTGTTTTTT.

The chain has TRBV19 and TRBJ2-2, with 11 positions matching TRBD1. Germline values: CDR1 LNHDA, CDR2 SQIVND (reference sequence). Trimming cost V 5 bases and J 7 bases; bases outside gene matches: 15. This CDR3 has 18 amino acids. The CDR3: CASSARAPGTGGFGELFF. The CDR3 DNA reads as TGTGCCAGTAGTGCAAGAGCTCCCGGGACAGGGGGTTTCGGGGAGCTGTTTTTT. The complete variable domain, with remaining parts taken from reference TRBV19 and TRBJ2-2, reads DGGITQSPKYLFRKEGQNVTLSCEQNLNHDAMYWYRQDPGQGLRLIYYSQIVNDFQKGDIAEGYSVSREKKESFPLTVTSAQKNPTAFYLCASSARAPGTGGFGELFFGEGSRLTVL.

The chain couples TRBV9 to TRBJ2-2; TRBD2 aligns across 10 bases. Germline V CDR1 and CDR2: SGDLS, YYNGEE. The V and J ends lost 0 bases and 7 bases, in that order; junction bases with no gene match: 6. The length of the CDR3 is 16 residues. The CDR3 protein is CASSVESGRAGGELFF. DNA for the CDR3: TGTGCCAGCAGCGTAGAAAGCGGGAGGGCCGGCGGGGAGCTGTTTTTT.

The V and J genes are TRBV15 and TRBJ2-1, with D unclear. Germline V CDR1 and CDR2: LNHNV, YYDKDF (reference sequence). V lost 0 bases and J lost 7, with 10 bases in between. CDR3 length equals 14 residues. CDR3 DNA sequence: TGTGCCACCAGCAGAGATCTGGGGTCGAATGAGCAGTTCTTC. Protein product: CATSRDLGSNEQFF.

The V gene is TRBV28, the J gene TRBJ2-1; the D call may be TRBD1 or TRBD2 (5 bases each). This CDR3 is built from 16 residues. The V and J ends lost 4 bases and 5 bases respectively, with 18 bases between them. In germline, CDR1 is MDHEN, CDR2 SYDVKM. The CDR3 DNA reads as TGTGCCAGCAGTTCCCTCCGGGGCGTCTGGAACAATGAGCAGTTCTTC. Its translation is CASSSLRGVWNNEQFF.

V is TRBV4-3 and J is TRBJ1-1; no definite D call. The CDR3 loop spans 15 amino acids. CDR1 is LGHNA and CDR2 is YSLEER in the germline V gene. Trimming shortened V by 0 bases and J by 4 bases, and 12 bases separated the two germline ends. The CDR3 DNA follows: TGCGCCAGCAGCCAAGATCTAAGCTCGATCACTGAAGCTTTCTTT. It is translated as CASSQDLSSITEAFF.

V gene TRBV2 combines with J gene TRBJ2-3, with a tentative D call TRBD1 (6 bases). This CDR3 spans 12 amino acids. The V end was cut by 7 bases, the J end by 8 bases, with 13 bases between. Germline CDR1 and CDR2: SNHLY and FYNNEI. The chain's CDR3 is CASTRDMGTQYF. The CDR3 coding sequence is TGTGCCAGCACCCGGGACATGGGTACGCAGTATTTT. Based on the CDR3 plus reference TRBV2 and TRBJ2-3, the full variable domain is EPEVTQTPSHQVTQMGQEVILRCVPISNHLYFYWYRQILGQKVEFLVSFYNNEISEKSEIFDDQFSVERPDGSNFTLKIRSTKLEDSAMYFCASTRDMGTQYFGPGTRLTVL.

This sequence joins TRBV6-1 and TRBJ2-2; 7 bases map to TRBD1. The CDR3 is made up of 19 amino acids. The junction had 16 bases not matched to a gene; V was cut back by 1 base and J by 5 bases. Germline loops: CDR1 MNHNS, CDR2 SASEGT. CDR3 region: CASSEVYRGGPLGTGELFF. The CDR3 DNA reads as TGTGCCAGCAGTGAAGTATACAGGGGTGGCCCCCTAGGAACCGGGGAGCTGTTTTTT.

This sequence joins TRBV21-1 and TRBJ2-7; the table gives TRBD1 as D, unverified against the DNA. TRBV21-1 is recorded as a pseudogene. This CDR3 is 16 amino acids long. As DNA, the CDR3 is TGTGCCAGCAGCAAACCCCTCGAGGCAGGGTCATACGAGCAGTACTTC. Protein: CASSKPLEAGSYEQYF.

This clone was recorded once. The chain uses TRBV7-6 and TRBJ2-3, with D perhaps being TRBD1 or TRBD2 (5 bases each). V shed 8 bases and J shed 5 bases, with 14 bases lying between them. The CDR3 is 13 amino acids. Germline assignment: CDR1 SGHVS and CDR2 FNYEAQ. The CDR3 here is CASSNMGRDTQYF. DNA for the CDR3: TGTGCCAGCTCCAATATGGGACGAGATACGCAGTATTTT. The full variable domain, its missing parts supplied by reference TRBV7-6 and TRBJ2-3, is GAGVSQSPRYKVTKRGQDVALRCDPISGHVSLYWYRQALGQGPEFLTYFNYEAQQDKSGLPNDRFSAERPEGSISTLTIQRTEQRDSAMYRCASSNMGRDTQYFGPGTRLTVL.

V gene TRBV28 combines with J gene TRBJ1-4, with 7 positions matching TRBD1. Trimming cost V 11 bases and J 7 bases; bases outside gene matches: 1. CDR3 length: 10 amino acids. Germline V gene data show CDR1 as MDHEN and CDR2 as SYDVKM. CDR3 in DNA: TGTGCCGCAGGGGGTGAAAAACTGTTTTTT. It specifies CAAGGEKLFF.

The V and J genes are TRBV5-1 and TRBJ1-1; D remains unclear. Germline values: CDR1 SGHRS, CDR2 YFSETQ. Deletions cut 4 bases from V and 6 bases from J, with 10 bases between. The CDR3 sequence is 12 residues long. The CDR3 DNA sequence: TGCGCCAGCAGCCCGGGGTGGCCTGAAGCTTTCTTT. Amino acid sequence: CASSPGWPEAFF.

The chain combines TRBV28 with TRBJ2-7, with D possibly being TRBD1 (5 bases). Germline V gene sequence: CDR1 MDHEN, CDR2 SYDVKM. V was clipped by 2 bases and J by 3 bases, with 11 bases between them. This CDR3 spans 14 amino acids. The CDR3 region has the DNA TGTGCCAGCAGTTTAACCCCAGGGTTCTACGAGCAGTACTTC. Translated, it gives CASSLTPGFYEQYF. The variable domain in full, with the rest retrieved from reference TRBV28 and TRBJ2-7, is DVKVTQSSRYLVKRTGEKVFLECVQDMDHENMFWYRQDPGLGLRLIYFSYDVKMKEKGDIPEGYSVSREKKERFSLILESASTNQTSMYLCASSLTPGFYEQYFGPGTRLTVT.

Remarks on this clone: This may come from a read error, since a much larger clone is one base off. The chain couples TRBV6-1 to TRBJ2-5; no clear D gene. Germline V gene sequence: CDR1 MNHNS, CDR2 SASEGT. The CDR3 length is 14 residues. The CDR3 coding sequence is TGTGCCAGCAGTAAAATAGCAGACCAAGAGACCCGGTACTTC. This sequence encodes CASSKIADQETRYF.

The rearrangement joins TRBV11-2 to TRBJ2-7; tentatively, D is TRBD1 or TRBD2 (5 bases each). Germline V gene lookup returns CDR1 SGHAT and CDR2 FQNNGV. There are 16 residues in the CDR3. V lost 0 bases to trimming and J lost 5 bases, with 17 bases between them. CDR3 coding DNA: TGTGCCAGCAGCTTAGAGTTAGGGACCCTCCTCCACGAGCAGTACTTC. Its translation is CASSLELGTLLHEQYF. Combining the CDR3 with reference TRBV11-2 and TRBJ2-7 gives the whole variable domain EAGVAQSPRYKIIEKRQSVAFWCNPISGHATLYWYQQILGQGPKLLIQFQNNGVVDDSQLPKDRFSAERLKGVDSTLKIQPAKLEDSAVYLCASSLELGTLLHEQYFGPGTRLTVT.

The chain combines TRBV5-6 with TRBJ1-5; no clear D gene. Trimming left V 4 bases short and J 3 bases short, with 11 bases between. The germline V gene has CDR1 SGHDT and CDR2 YYEEEE. This CDR3 is 14 amino acids long. The CDR3: CASSQRRYNQPQHF. As DNA, the CDR3 is TGTGCCAGCAGCCAACGGCGTTACAATCAGCCCCAGCATTTT.

The chain employs TRBV11-2 and TRBJ2-7; TRBD2 matches at 7 bases. CDR3 length: 15 residues. The V and J ends lost 2 bases and 0 bases, in that order; junction bases with no gene match: 4. From germline, CDR1 is SGHAT and CDR2 FQNNGV. The CDR3 bases are TGTGCCAGCAGCTTACCCGGGAGGAACTCCTACGAGCAGTACTTC. Translation: CASSLPGRNSYEQYF. The full variable domain, its missing parts supplied by reference TRBV11-2 and TRBJ2-7, is EAGVAQSPRYKIIEKRQSVAFWCNPISGHATLYWYQQILGQGPKLLIQFQNNGVVDDSQLPKDRFSAERLKGVDSTLKIQPAKLEDSAVYLCASSLPGRNSYEQYFGPGTRLTVT.

The V and J genes are TRBV7-2 and TRBJ2-3; 8 bases are a match to TRBD1. Germline CDR1 is SGHTA and CDR2 is FQGNSA. J lost 2 bases, V lost 1 base, and 8 bases had no gene match. The CDR3 sequence is 17 residues long. As DNA, the CDR3 is TGTGCCAGCAGCTTAGGTAACGGGACAGGTTACACAGATACGCAGTATTTT. Its translation is CASSLGNGTGYTDTQYF.

The chain links TRBV11-2 to TRBJ2-2; tentative D call: TRBD2 (5 bases). Per the germline V gene, CDR1 is SGHAT and CDR2 is FQNNGV. The CDR3 runs 14 residues. The ends were cut back, 3 bases at V and 7 bases at J, with 12 bases in the middle. CDR3 DNA sequence: TGTGCCAGCAGCTTTGCGAGCGGTAGCGGGGAGCTGTTTTTT. Residues: CASSFASGSGELFF.

This chain links TRBV18 with TRBJ2-5; the D call may be TRBD1 or TRBD2 (5 bases each). The CDR3 has 13 amino acids. CDR1 KGHSH and CDR2 LQKENI come from the germline V gene. Trimming removed 5 bases at V and 4 bases at J, with 11 bases between. The CDR3 nucleotides are TGTGCCAGCTCAGCGACAGAGGGAGAGACCCAGTACTTC. Translation gives CASSATEGETQYF.

The V and J genes are TRBV5-1 and TRBJ1-1; possibly TRBD1 for D (5 bases). Germline CDR1 is SGHRS and CDR2 is YFSETQ. Trimming took 2 bases from V and 3 from J, leaving 11 bases between them. This CDR3 has 14 residues. The CDR3 DNA sequence: TGCGCCAGCAGCTTTGTGATGGGGGACACTGAAGCTTTCTTT. Amino acids: CASSFVMGDTEAFF.

This chain connects TRBV28 to TRBJ1-5, with a possible D match to TRBD1 (5 bases). Per germline, CDR1 MDHEN and CDR2 SYDVKM. The CDR3 contains 15 residues. Trimming took 3 bases from V and 3 from J, leaving 12 bases between them. The CDR3 region has the DNA TGTGCCAGCAGTTTCGGCAGGGCGGTCAATCAGCCCCAGCATTTT. This encodes CASSFGRAVNQPQHF. Full variable domain (remainder filled in from reference TRBV28 and TRBJ1-5): DVKVTQSSRYLVKRTGEKVFLECVQDMDHENMFWYRQDPGLGLRLIYFSYDVKMKEKGDIPEGYSVSREKKERFSLILESASTNQTSMYLCASSFGRAVNQPQHFGDGTRLSIL.

The table lists this clone with a count of one. The chain employs TRBV7-8 and TRBJ1-1; D gene ambiguous. Trimming pared 3 bases from V and 1 base from J, leaving 12 bases between. Germline-derived CDR1 and CDR2 are SGHVS and FQNEAQ. CDR3 length: 15 residues. For the CDR3, the DNA is TGTGCCAGCAGCTTCAATCCTGCGAAGAACACTGAAGCTTTCTTT. Its translation is CASSFNPAKNTEAFF.

The sample holds one count of this clone. The rearrangement uses TRBV29-1 and TRBJ2-1; 10 positions agree with TRBD2. Per the germline V gene, CDR1 is SQVTM and CDR2 is ANQGSEA. The CDR3 is 12 amino acids. This CDR3 reads CSSASGRNEQFF. The CDR3, as DNA: TGCAGTTCGGCTAGCGGGAGAAACGAGCAGTTCTTC.

V gene TRBV6-5 combines with J gene TRBJ1-1; D possibly corresponds to TRBD1 (6 bases). Germline loops: CDR1 MNHEY, CDR2 SVGAGI. The length of the CDR3 is 14 residues. The V end lost 9 bases, the J end lost 5 bases, and 19 bases lay between the germline ends. The CDR3 nucleotides read TGTGCCAGGGCCTCATGGGGGGCTTGGACTGAAGCTTTCTTT. It codes for CARASWGAWTEAFF.